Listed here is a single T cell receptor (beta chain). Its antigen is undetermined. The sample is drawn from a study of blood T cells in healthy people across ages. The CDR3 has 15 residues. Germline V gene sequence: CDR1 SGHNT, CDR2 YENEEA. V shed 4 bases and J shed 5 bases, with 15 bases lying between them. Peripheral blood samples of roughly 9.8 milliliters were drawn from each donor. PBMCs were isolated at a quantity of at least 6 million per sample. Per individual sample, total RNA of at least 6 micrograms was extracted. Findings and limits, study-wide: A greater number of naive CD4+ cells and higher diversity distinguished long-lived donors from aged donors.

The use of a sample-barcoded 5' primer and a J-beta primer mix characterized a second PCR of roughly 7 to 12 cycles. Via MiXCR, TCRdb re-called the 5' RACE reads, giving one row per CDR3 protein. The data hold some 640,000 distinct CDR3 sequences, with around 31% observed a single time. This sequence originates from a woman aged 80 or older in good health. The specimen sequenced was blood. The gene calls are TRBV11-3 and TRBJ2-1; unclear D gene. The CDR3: CASSSSRELNNEQFF. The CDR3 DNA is TGTGCCAGCAGCTCTTCCCGCGAGCTAAACAATGAGCAGTTCTTC.